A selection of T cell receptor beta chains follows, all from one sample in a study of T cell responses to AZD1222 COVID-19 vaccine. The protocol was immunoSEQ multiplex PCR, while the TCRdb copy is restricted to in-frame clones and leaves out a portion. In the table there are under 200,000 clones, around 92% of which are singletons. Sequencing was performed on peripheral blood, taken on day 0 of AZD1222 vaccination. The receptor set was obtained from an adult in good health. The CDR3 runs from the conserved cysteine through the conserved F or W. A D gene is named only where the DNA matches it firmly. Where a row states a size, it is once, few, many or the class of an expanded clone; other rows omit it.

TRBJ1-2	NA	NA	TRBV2	TGTGCCAGCAGTGATGGAACAGGCGCTAACTATGGCTACACCTTC	CASSDGTGANYGYTF
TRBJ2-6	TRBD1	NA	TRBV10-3	TGTGCCATCAGTGAGTCGGGACAGGGGATGTCTGGGGCCAACGTCCTGACTTTC	CAISESGQGMSGANVLTF
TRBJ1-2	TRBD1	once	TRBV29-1	TGCAGCGTTAATGGACAGGGATTATCTAACTATGGCTACACCTTC	CSVNGQGLSNYGYTF
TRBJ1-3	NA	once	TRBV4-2	TGTGCCAGCAGCCAAGTGGGAAGCCGAAACACCATATATTTT	CASSQVGSRNTIYF
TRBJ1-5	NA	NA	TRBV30	TGTGCCTGGAGTGTGCCGCTCGCGAAGGGAGGGGGCAATCAGCCCCAGCATTTT	CAWSVPLAKGGGNQPQHF
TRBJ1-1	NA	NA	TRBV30	TGTGCCTGGAGTGTAAGGCCCCGGCGCACTGAAGCTTTCTTT	CAWSVRPRRTEAFF
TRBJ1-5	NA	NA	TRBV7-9	TGTGCCAGCAGCCCCCCTACAGGGCCAGCGCATTTT	CASSPPTGPAHF
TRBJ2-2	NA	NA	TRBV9	TGTGCCAGCAGCCCCGGGGGACAGCACGTCAGGGGGGAGCTGTTTTTT	CASSPGGQHVRGELFF
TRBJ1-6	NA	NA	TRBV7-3	TGTGCCAGCAGCTTCAGCAGGATGGATAATTCACCCCTCCACTTT	CASSFSRMDNSPLHF
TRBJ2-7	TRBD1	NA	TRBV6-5	TGTGCCAGCACTCCGGGACAGCCCTACGAGCAGTACTTC	CASTPGQPYEQYF
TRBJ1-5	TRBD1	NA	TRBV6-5	TGTGCCAGCAGTCGGGGACAGAGGAGGCAGCCCCAGCATTTT	CASSRGQRRQPQHF
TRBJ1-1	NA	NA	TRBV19	TGTGCCAGTAGTATCGCTGGGGTCCTAGGGCAGAACACTGAAGCTTTCTTT	CASSIAGVLGQNTEAFF
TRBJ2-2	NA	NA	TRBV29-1	TGCAGCGTTGACACCCGAGGGGAGAAGGGCACCGGGGAGCTGTTTTTT	CSVDTRGEKGTGELFF
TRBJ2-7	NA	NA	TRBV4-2	TGTGCCAGCAGCCAAGTTGCCACCAGCTCCTACGAGCAGTACTTC	CASSQVATSSYEQYF
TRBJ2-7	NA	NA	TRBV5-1	TGCGCCAGCAGCTTGGTGGCAGGGAACTACGAGCAGTACTTC	CASSLVAGNYEQYF
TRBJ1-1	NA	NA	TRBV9	TGTGCCAGCAGCGTAGGGGATTGGCTGGGGACTGAAGCTTTCTTT	CASSVGDWLGTEAFF
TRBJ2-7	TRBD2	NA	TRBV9	TGTGCCAGCAGCGCGTCGGGACTAGACTACGAGCAGTACTTC	CASSASGLDYEQYF
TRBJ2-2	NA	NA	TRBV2	TGTGCCAGCAGTGGCGAACAGACGAACACCGGGGAGCTGTTTTTT	CASSGEQTNTGELFF
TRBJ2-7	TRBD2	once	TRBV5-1	TGCGCCAGCAGCGCTGGGACTAGCGGGAGGAATCACGAGCAGTACTTC	CASSAGTSGRNHEQYF
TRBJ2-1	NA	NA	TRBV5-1	TGCGCCAGCAGCGGCGAGCAACGGGGCCATGAGCAGTTCTTC	CASSGEQRGHEQFF
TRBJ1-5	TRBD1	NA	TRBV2	TGTGCCAGCAGGGGACAGAATCAGCCCCAGCATTTT	CASRGQNQPQHF
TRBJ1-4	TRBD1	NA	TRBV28	TGTGCCAGCAGTTTTCGGGACAGGCCCGATGAAAAACTGTTTTTT	CASSFRDRPDEKLFF
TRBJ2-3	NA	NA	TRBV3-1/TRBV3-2	TGTGCCAGCAGCCCCATTTTACGGGGGGCGAGGTCAGATACGCAGTATTTT	CASSPILRGARSDTQYF
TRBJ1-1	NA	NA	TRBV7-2	TGTGCCAGCAGCTTAGCGGGCCGGTCGAACCCTGAAGCTTTCTTT	CASSLAGRSNPEAFF
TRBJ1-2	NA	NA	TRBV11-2	TGTGCCAGCAGCTTAGATCTCCCGGCAGGGGGCTACACCTTC	CASSLDLPAGGYTF
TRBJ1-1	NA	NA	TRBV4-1	TGCGCCAGCAGCCAAGATGGGGGAGGGAGAACGTCTGAAGCTTTCTTT	CASSQDGGGRTSEAFF
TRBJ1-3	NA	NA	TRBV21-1	TGTGCCAGCAGCGACAGGGGGCAGAGCTCTGGAAACACCATATATTTT	CASSDRGQSSGNTIYF
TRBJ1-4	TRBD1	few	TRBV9	TGTGCCAGCAGCTCCCCCGGGACAGGGTTTGAAAAACTGTTTTTT	CASSSPGTGFEKLFF
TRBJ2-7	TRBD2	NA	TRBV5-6	TGTGCCAGCAGCTTGGCGGGAGGACCCTCCTACGAGCAGTACTTC	CASSLAGGPSYEQYF
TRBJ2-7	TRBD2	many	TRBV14	TGTGCCAGCAGCCTTGGGTCGTTCACCGCTATCGTAGGCGGGAGCTACGAGCAGTACTTC	CASSLGSFTAIVGGSYEQYF
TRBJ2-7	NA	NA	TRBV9	TGTGCCAGCAGCGTCCTACAGGGAAGCGAGCAGTACTTC	CASSVLQGSEQYF
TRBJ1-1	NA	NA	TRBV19	TGTGCCAGTATACGGGTTTCGGGCGGGGTGGCTTTCTTT	CASIRVSGGVAFF
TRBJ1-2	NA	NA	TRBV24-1	TGTGCCACCAAGGACAGTGGCTCGGATGGCTACACCTTC	CATKDSGSDGYTF
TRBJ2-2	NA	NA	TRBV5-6	TGTGCCAGCAGCCTGGGTAGCACCGGGGAGCTGTTTTTT	CASSLGSTGELFF
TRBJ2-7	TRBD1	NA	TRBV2	TGTGCCAGCAGGCAAACGACAGGGTATTCCTACGAGCAGTACTTC	CASRQTTGYSYEQYF
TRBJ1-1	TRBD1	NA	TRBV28	TGTGCCAGCAGTTCGACAGGGGGATACACTGAAGCTTTCTTT	CASSSTGGYTEAFF
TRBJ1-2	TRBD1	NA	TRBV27	TGTGCCATCTTACCGGGACAGGGGGAAAGGGGTAACTATGGCTACACCTTC	CAILPGQGERGNYGYTF
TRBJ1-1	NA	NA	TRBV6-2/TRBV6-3	TGTGCCAGCAGTTACGGGGGTTACGCTTTCTTT	CASSYGGYAFF
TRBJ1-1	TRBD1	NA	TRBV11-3	TGTGCCAGCAGCTTCTGGCAGGGGGCCGAATGGGACACTGAAGCTTTCTTT	CASSFWQGAEWDTEAFF
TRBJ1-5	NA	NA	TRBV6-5	TGTGCCAGCAGGCTTGGATCTTGGGTCAATCAGCCCCAGCATTTT	CASRLGSWVNQPQHF
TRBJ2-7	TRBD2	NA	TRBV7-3	TGTGCCAGCAGCTTACTATCCGGGACTAGCGGGAGCTCGTCTTCCGAGCAGTACTTC	CASSLLSGTSGSSSSEQYF
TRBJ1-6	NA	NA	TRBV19	TGTGCCAGTAGTATTAGGCAGGGCCTACTACCTAATTCACCCCTCCACTTT	CASSIRQGLLPNSPLHF
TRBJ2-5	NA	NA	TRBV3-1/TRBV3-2	TGTGCCAGCAGCCTCGGGCCGCAAGAGACCCAGTACTTC	CASSLGPQETQYF
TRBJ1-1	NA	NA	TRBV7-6	TGTGCCAGCAGCTTAGCGGCGAGTGCTGGGAGAGAAGCTTTCTTT	CASSLAASAGREAFF
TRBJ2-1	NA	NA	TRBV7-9	TGTGCCAGCAGCGCCCCCTTGGGTGAGCAGTTCTTC	CASSAPLGEQFF
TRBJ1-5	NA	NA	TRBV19	TGTGCCAGTAGTATATTTCCGGGGGCAGGCAATCAGCCCCAGCATTTT	CASSIFPGAGNQPQHF
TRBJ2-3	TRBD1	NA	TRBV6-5	TGTGCCAGCAGGGACGGGACAGGGGGCACAGATACGCAGTATTTT	CASRDGTGGTDTQYF
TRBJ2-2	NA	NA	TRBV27	TGTGCCAGCAGCGTCACGAACACCGGGGAGCTGTTTTTT	CASSVTNTGELFF
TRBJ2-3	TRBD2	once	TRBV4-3	TGCGCCAGCGGCCGGGACTACACAGATACGCAGTATTTT	CASGRDYTDTQYF
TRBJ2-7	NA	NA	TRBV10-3	TGTGCCATAGGAGGGCTTGGCTCCTACGAGCAGTACTTC	CAIGGLGSYEQYF
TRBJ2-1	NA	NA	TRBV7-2	TGTGCCAGCAGCTTAAGGGGCACAGAGAACAATGAGCAGTTCTTC	CASSLRGTENNEQFF
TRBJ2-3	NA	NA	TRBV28	TGTGCCAGCAGTTTCACCGGTCAAGATACGCAGTATTTT	CASSFTGQDTQYF
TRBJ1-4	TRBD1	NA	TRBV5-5	TGTGCCAGCAGCTCCCCCGACAGGGGAACTGAAAAACTGTTTTTT	CASSSPDRGTEKLFF
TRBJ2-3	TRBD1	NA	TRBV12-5	TGTGCTAGTGGTCTGGGACAGACTAGCACAGATACGCAGTATTTT	CASGLGQTSTDTQYF
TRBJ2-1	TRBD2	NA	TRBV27	TGTGCCAGCAGTTTACTCTCCGGGAGGGCCTACAATGAGCAGTTCTTC	CASSLLSGRAYNEQFF
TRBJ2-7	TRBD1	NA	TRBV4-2	TGTGCCAGCAGCCAAGAAAGGGGGCGCGAGCAGTACTTC	CASSQERGREQYF
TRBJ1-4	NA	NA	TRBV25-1	TGTGCCAGCAGTGAATTAAGGAATTCTAATGAAAAACTGTTTTTT	CASSELRNSNEKLFF
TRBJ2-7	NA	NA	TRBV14	TGTGCCAGCAGCCAGGACAACAGCTACGAGCAGTACTTC	CASSQDNSYEQYF
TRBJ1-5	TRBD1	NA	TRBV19	TGTGCCAGTCAACTTACAGGGGGCGACAATCAGCCCCAGCATTTT	CASQLTGGDNQPQHF